Described below is a single TCR beta chain sequence and its context. The target of this receptor is not known. Base-call qualities are not available, and no considerably larger clone is one nucleotide away. The same CDR3 also results from other DNA sequences found in this sample. The data belong to a study of blood T cell repertoires in COVID-19 (dated by TCRdb to the early 2020s). Some background on the complete study: Samples covering the acute and convalescent phases of COVID-19 were provided by collaborators in the United States, Italy and Spain. A de-identified subject ID, COVID-19 status, age in years and sex were almost always included in the sample metadata. The repertoires were released in a freely available public database intended as a resource for research on the immune response to SARS-CoV-2. Where HLA class I and class II types were available, the types were taken from metadata supplied by the sample provider, not from assay-based typing. Samples were obtained from the ongoing ImmuneRACE study (first 160 participants) and from some 1,300 subjects provided by 6 global collaborators. The material from the prospective study consisted of cDNA or gDNA derived from T cells, B-cell-depleted T cells, or PBMCs. Subjects who had been exposed to COVID-19, were actively infected with it, or had recovered from it provided the deeply sampled blood TCRbeta repertoires that made up the dataset. Overall study results and their limits: How much clinical and demographic metadata was included differed by source and by participant, and the metadata was provided uncurated.

The collaborating institutions used their own protocols to collect whole blood in K2EDTA tubes. For TCRbeta analysis, collaborators shipped samples in one of three forms: frozen whole blood, isolated PBMCs, or DNA extracted from either of those sample types. Measured from the cysteine to the phenylalanine, the CDR3 is 14 residues long. Of the read, only the CDR3 DNA is kept; its 42 bases are in frame from base 1. From the germline V gene, CDR1 is SGHRS and CDR2 is YFSETQ. V lost 0 bases and J lost 5 bases, and the count of bases not matched to a germline gene is 0. TCRbeta CDR3 regions were amplified from genomic DNA by means of the immunoSEQ Assay, a bias-controlled multiplex PCR. In the authors' own workflow: The number of nucleated cells in each sample was estimated from the amplification of reference gene primers within the assay. To quantify the absolute abundance of each unique TCRbeta CDR3 rearrangement, sequence reads were collapsed and filtered. For each sample, productive Simpson clonality was calculated by taking the square root of Simpson's diversity index across productive rearrangements. TCRdb obtained this table from immuneACCESS and retained in-frame rearrangements with V and J assigned. These tables miss some clones; where compared with another copy, unresolved V genes account for less than half of the shortfall, and the remainder is unexplained. D and trimming come from the DNA, and the V and J calls and clone size come from that table. The sample table lists 200,000 to 250,000 clones, roughly 84% of them with a count of one. The ten most abundant clones make up 4% to 4.5% of the sample.

Input material: peripheral blood. The receptor was isolated from a woman in her thirties or forties with active or convalescent COVID-19. This receptor chain uses TRBV5-1 and TRBJ1-4, and 8 junctional nucleotides match TRBD1. The DNA sequence follows: TGCGCCAGCAGCTTGGACAGGGGGAATGAAAAACTGTTTTTT. Translated, it reads CASSLDRGNEKLFF.